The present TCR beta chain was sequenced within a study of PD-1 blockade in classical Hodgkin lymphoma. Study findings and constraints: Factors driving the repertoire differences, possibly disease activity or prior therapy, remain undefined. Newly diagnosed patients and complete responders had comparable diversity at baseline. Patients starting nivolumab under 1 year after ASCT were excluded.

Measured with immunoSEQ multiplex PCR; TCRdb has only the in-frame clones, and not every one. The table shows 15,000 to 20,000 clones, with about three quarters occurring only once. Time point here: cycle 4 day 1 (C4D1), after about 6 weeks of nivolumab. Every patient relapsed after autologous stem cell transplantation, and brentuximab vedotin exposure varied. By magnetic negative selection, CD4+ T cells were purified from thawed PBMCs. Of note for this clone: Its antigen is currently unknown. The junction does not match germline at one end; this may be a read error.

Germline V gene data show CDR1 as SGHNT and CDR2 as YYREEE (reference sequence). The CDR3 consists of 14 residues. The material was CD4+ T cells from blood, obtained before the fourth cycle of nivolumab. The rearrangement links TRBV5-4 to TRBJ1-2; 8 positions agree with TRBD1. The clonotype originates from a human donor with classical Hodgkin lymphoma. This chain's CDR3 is CASSLGQDAYGYTF. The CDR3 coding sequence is TGTGCCAGCAGTTTGGGACAGGACGCATATGGCTACACCTTC.